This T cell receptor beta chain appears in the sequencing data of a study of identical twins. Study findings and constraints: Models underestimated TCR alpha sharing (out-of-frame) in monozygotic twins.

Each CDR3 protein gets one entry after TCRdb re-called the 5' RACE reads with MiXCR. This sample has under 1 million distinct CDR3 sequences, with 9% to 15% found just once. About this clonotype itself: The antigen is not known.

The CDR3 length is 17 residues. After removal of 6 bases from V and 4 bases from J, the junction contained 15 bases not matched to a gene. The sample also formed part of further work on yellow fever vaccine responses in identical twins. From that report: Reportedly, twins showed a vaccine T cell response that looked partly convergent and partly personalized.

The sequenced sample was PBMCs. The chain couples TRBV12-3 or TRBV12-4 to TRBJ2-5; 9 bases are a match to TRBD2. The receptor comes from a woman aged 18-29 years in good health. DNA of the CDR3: TGTGCCAGCAGCTTCCCGGGACTAGCTGGGAGTTCAGAGACCCAGTACTTC. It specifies CASSFPGLAGSSETQYF.